This TCR beta chain was documented in a study of cytomegalovirus exposure and HLA in healthy donors. V gave up 2 bases and J gave up 7 bases, with 14 bases separating them. The CDR3 is 15 amino acids. Germline lookup yields CDR1 PRHDT and CDR2 FYEKMQ (reference sequence). PCR employed 60 Vbeta and 13 Jbeta primers. TCRdb keeps only in-frame clones here, not all; method: immunoSEQ multiplex PCR. The table lists around 140,000 clones, 64% of them singletons. Input material: PBMCs. V gene TRBV13 combines with J gene TRBJ2-2; no definite D call. This TCR came from a woman aged 40-49 years in good health and CMV-seronegative. The CDR3 loop is CASSLKQMVIGELFF. CDR3 nucleotides: TGTGCCAGCAGCTTAAAACAGATGGTCATCGGGGAGCTGTTTTTT.